These T cell receptor beta chains were read from a single sample in a study of regulatory T cells. Clones were read by immunoSEQ multiplex PCR, and TCRdb kept only the in-frame ones, dropping some. The sample contains 20,000 to 25,000 clones, around nine tenths of which appear only once. The sample consisted of conventional CD4+ T cells sorted from blood. The source of these receptors is a child younger than 18 with CD3G deficiency. Each CDR3 is given with its conserved first and last residue.

v_call	j_call	cdr3_aa
TRBV7-9	TRBJ2-7	CASSRGQGSEQYF
TRBV11-2	TRBJ2-2	CASSDPQDSRPTGELFF
TRBV5-1	TRBJ2-7	CASSSGLAGGTYEQYF
TRBV7-6	TRBJ2-5	CASSLALGTQYF
TRBV9	TRBJ2-3	CASSPSGRAGSTDTQYF
TRBV11-1	TRBJ2-5	CASSLRSGPTETQYF
TRBV5-1	TRBJ2-5	CASTRESGRGETQYF
TRBV4-1	TRBJ2-7	CASSQEQGEPYEQYF
TRBV28	TRBJ2-2	CASSLYDTGELFF
TRBV27	TRBJ1-4	CASRKSNEKLFF
TRBV5-1	TRBJ2-1	CASSSLAGGPSYNEQFF
TRBV7-9	TRBJ2-3	CASSPSRGGDTQYF
TRBV7-9	TRBJ2-2	CASSLSGANTGELFF
TRBV7-9	TRBJ2-6	CASSLAGAGANVLTF
TRBV15	TRBJ1-5	CATSDPGPQPEPQHF
TRBV7-9	TRBJ2-1	CASSPSQGRREQFF
TRBV11-2	TRBJ1-2	CASSPGQGGLYGYTF
TRBV28	TRBJ2-4	CASSRGSGTTIAKNIQYF
TRBV7-8	TRBJ2-5	CASSLGQVQGETQYF
TRBV7-8	TRBJ1-1	CASSLSRGGEAFF
TRBV6-5	TRBJ1-5	CASSSEGWGQPQHF
TRBV21-1	TRBJ2-3	CASSTRDRGPLFTDTQYF
TRBV6-1	TRBJ2-4	CASSEAAGNRPKNIQYF
TRBV28	TRBJ1-5	CASSLLGGQGVPGAQHF
TRBV10-3	TRBJ2-1	CAISGLAGEYGEQFF
TRBV7-3	TRBJ2-7	CASSLGAGSAYEQYF
TRBV6-4	TRBJ2-7	CASRLPDAYEQYF
TRBV5-1	TRBJ2-1	CASSLQLGGSQFF
TRBV6-1	TRBJ1-1	CASGRDRDATEAFF
TRBV11-2	TRBJ2-7	CASSSGTGRVYEQYF
TRBV5-1	TRBJ2-3	CASSLGYLAADTQYF
TRBV11-2	TRBJ2-1	CASSLDRGRNEQFF
TRBV27	TRBJ2-2	CASSPRGRVGTGELFF
TRBV19	TRBJ2-3	CASSPRDARIDTQYF
TRBV28	TRBJ1-1	CASSLSPNTEAFF
TRBV28	TRBJ1-1	CASSLRRVGLEAFF
TRBV29-1	TRBJ2-1	CSVILAGGLGYNEQFF
TRBV19	TRBJ2-1	CASSIQAGGPYEQFF
TRBV19	TRBJ2-2	CASSPRRPGGNTGELFF
TRBV18	TRBJ2-5	CASSQGLAPETQYF
TRBV6-1	TRBJ2-5	CASSRPRETQYF
TRBV11-2	TRBJ2-2	CASSQDRNTGELFF
TRBV30	TRBJ2-1	CAWRTGNEQFF
TRBV2	TRBJ2-7	CASSGEQYF
TRBV11-2	TRBJ2-1	CASQISTSYNEQFF
TRBV5-1	TRBJ2-1	CASEKDSSSYNEQFF
TRBV5-1	TRBJ2-1	CASSPPGVGEQFF
TRBV28	TRBJ2-7	CASSSFDRSGGSSYEQYF
TRBV28	TRBJ1-5	CASADKGRNQPQHF
TRBV19	TRBJ2-1	CASSTKRGHEQFF
TRBV6-1	TRBJ2-7	CASSRQGARYEQYF
TRBV6-1	TRBJ2-7	CASRDSGLYEQYF